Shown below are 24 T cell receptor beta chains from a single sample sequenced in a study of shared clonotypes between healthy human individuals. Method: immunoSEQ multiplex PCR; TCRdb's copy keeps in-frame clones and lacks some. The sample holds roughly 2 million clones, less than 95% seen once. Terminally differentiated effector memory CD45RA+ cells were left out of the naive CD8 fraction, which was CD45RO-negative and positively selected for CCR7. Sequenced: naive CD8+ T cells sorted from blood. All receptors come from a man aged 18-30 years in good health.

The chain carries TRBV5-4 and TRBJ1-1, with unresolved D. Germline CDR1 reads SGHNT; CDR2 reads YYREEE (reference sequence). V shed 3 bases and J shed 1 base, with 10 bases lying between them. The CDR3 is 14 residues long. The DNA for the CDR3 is TGTGCCAGCAGCTCACTGTCGGGGAACACTGAAGCTTTCTTT. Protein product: CASSSLSGNTEAFF.

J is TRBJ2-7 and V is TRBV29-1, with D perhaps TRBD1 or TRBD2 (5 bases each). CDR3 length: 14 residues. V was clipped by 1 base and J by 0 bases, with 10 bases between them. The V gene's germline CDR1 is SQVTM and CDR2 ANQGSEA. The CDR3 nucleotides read TGCAGCGTTGAAGCAGGGACGAGCTCCTACGAGCAGTACTTC. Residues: CSVEAGTSSYEQYF.

The CDR3 DNA sequence: TGTGCCAGCAGACTCGTAGCGGGAGGGGGCATGAATGAGCAGTTCTTC. Translated: CASRLVAGGGMNEQFF. The chain uses TRBV27 and TRBJ2-1; 11 nucleotides line up with TRBD2. The CDR3 length is 16 residues. V was clipped by 6 bases and J by 7 bases; unmatched bases: 11. CDR1 is MNHEY, CDR2 SMNVEV, per germline (reference sequence).

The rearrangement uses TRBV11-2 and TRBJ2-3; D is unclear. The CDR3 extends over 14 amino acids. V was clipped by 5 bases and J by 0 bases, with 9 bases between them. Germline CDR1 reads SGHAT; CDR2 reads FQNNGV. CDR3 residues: CASSRRSSTDTQYF. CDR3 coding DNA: TGTGCCAGCAGCCGCCGATCTAGCACAGATACGCAGTATTTT. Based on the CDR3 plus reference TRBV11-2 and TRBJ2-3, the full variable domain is EAGVAQSPRYKIIEKRQSVAFWCNPISGHATLYWYQQILGQGPKLLIQFQNNGVVDDSQLPKDRFSAERLKGVDSTLKIQPAKLEDSAVYLCASSRRSSTDTQYFGPGTRLTVL.

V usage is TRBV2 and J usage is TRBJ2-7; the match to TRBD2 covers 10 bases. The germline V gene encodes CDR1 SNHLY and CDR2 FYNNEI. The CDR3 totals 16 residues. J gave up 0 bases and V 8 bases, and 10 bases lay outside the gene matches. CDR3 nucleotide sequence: TGTGCCAGCGGACGACTAGCGGGCTTACCCTCCTACGAGCAGTACTTC. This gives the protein CASGRLAGLPSYEQYF.

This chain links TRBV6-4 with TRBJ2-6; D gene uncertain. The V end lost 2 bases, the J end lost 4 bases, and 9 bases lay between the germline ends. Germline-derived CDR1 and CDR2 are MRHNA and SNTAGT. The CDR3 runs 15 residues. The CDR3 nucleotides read TGTGCCAGCAGTGACCGCAAATTGGGGGCCAACGTCCTGACTTTC. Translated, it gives CASSDRKLGANVLTF.

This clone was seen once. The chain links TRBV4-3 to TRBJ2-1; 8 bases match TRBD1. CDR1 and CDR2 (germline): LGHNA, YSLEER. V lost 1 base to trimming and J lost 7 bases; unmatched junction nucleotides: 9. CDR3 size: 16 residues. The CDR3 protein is CASSQGWTGWGNEQFF. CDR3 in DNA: TGCGCCAGCAGCCAAGGCTGGACAGGGTGGGGGAATGAGCAGTTCTTC.

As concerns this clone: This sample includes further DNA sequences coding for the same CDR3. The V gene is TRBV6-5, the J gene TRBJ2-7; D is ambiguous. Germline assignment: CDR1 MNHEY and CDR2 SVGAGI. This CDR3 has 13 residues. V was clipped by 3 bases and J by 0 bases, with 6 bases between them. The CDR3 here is CASSYRSSYEQYF. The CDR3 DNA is TGTGCCAGCAGTTATAGGAGCTCCTACGAGCAGTACTTC.

Written as DNA, the CDR3 is TGTGCCAGCAACCAACTTCCCTACGAGCAGTACTTC. It translates to CASNQLPYEQYF. This chain joins TRBV7-9 and TRBJ2-7, with D unresolved. In germline, CDR1 is SEHNR, CDR2 FQNEAQ (reference sequence). The CDR3 is 12 residues long. The V end lost 7 bases, the J end lost 2 bases, and 9 bases lay between the germline ends.

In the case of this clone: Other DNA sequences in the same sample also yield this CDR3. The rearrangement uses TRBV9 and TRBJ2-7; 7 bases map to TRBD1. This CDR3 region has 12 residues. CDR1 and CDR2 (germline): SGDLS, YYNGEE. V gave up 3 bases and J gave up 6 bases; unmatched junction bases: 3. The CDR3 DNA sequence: TGTGCCAGCAGCGGTACAGGGGTCGAGCAGTACTTC. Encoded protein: CASSGTGVEQYF.

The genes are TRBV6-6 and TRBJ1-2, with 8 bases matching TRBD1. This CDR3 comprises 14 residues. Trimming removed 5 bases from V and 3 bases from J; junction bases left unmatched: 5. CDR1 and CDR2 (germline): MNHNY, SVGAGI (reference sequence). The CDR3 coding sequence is TGTGCCAGCAGTCCTAAGACAGGGGACTATGGCTACACCTTC. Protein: CASSPKTGDYGYTF.

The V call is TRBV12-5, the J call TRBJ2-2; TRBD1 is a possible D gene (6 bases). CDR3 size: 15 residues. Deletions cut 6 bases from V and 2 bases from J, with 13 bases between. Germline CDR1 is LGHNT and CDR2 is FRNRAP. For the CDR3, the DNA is TGTGCTAGTGGCCTTACAGGGTTCAACACCGGGGAGCTGTTTTTT. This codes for CASGLTGFNTGELFF.

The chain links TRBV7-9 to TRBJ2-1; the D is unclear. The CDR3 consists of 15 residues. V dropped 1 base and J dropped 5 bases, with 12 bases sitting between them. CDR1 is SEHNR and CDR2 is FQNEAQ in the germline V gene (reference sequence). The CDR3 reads CASSLVYQENNEQFF. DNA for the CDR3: TGTGCCAGCAGCTTAGTATATCAGGAGAACAATGAGCAGTTCTTC.

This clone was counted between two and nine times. The CDR3 is CASGGVGGTDTQYF. The CDR3 bases are TGTGCCAGCGGGGGAGTAGGAGGCACAGATACGCAGTATTTT. The V call is TRBV2, the J call TRBJ2-3; either TRBD1 or TRBD2 may supply D (5 bases each). The CDR3 length is 14 residues. Germline CDR1 reads SNHLY; CDR2 reads FYNNEI. Between the trimmed V and J ends, which lost 8 bases and 1 base, there was a span of 13 bases.

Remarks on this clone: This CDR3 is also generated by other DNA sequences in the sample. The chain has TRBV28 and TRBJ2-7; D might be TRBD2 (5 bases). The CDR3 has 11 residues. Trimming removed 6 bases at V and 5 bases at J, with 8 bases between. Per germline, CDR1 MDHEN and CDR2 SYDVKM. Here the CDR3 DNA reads TGTGCCAGCAGGCGAGGGAACGAGCAGTACTTC. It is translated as CASRRGNEQYF.

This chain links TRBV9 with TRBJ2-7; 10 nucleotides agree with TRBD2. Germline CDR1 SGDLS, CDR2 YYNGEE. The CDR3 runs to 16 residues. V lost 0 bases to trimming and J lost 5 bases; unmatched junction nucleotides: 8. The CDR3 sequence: CASSVGVSGRNNEQYF. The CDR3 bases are TGTGCCAGCAGCGTAGGGGTTAGCGGGAGGAACAACGAGCAGTACTTC.

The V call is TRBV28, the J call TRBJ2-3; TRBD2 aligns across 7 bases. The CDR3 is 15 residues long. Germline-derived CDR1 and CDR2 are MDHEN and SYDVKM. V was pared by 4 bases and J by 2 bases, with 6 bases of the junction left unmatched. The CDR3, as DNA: TGTGCCAGCAGTTCTTTAGCGGGCGTCACAGATACGCAGTATTTT. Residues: CASSSLAGVTDTQYF.

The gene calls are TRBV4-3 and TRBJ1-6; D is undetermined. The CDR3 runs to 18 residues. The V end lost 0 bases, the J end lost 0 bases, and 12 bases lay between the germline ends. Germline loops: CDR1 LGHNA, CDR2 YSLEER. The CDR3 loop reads CASSQESTEGSYNSPLHF. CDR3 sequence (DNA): TGCGCCAGCAGCCAAGAGAGTACGGAGGGCTCCTATAATTCACCCCTCCACTTT.

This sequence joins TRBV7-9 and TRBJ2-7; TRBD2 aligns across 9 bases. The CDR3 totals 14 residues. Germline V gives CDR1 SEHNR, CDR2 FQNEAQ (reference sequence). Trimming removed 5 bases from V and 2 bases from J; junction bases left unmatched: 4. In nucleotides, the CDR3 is TGTGCCAGCAGCGCTAGCGGGGCAACCTACGAGCAGTACTTC. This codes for CASSASGATYEQYF.

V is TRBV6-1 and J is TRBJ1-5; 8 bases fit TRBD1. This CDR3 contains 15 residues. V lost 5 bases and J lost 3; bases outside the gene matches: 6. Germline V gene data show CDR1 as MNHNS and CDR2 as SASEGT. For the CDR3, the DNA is TGTGCCAGCAGTTGGACAGGGTTTGACAATCAGCCCCAGCATTTT. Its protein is CASSWTGFDNQPQHF.

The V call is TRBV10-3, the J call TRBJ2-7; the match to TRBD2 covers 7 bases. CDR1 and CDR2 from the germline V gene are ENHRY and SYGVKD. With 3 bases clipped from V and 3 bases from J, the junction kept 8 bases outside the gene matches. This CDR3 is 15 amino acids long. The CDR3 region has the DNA TGTGCCATCAGTGACTTGGCTAGCGGTAACTACGAGCAGTACTTC. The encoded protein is CAISDLASGNYEQYF.

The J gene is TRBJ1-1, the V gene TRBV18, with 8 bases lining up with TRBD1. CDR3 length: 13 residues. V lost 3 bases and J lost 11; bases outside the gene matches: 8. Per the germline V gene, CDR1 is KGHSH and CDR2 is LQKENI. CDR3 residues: CASSPTGDRAAFF. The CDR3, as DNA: TGTGCCAGCTCACCGACAGGGGACCGGGCGGCTTTCTTT.

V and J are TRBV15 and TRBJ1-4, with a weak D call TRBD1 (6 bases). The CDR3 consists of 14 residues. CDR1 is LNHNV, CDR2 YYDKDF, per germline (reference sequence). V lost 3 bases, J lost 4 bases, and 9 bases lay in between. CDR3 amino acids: CATSRTGDNEKLFF. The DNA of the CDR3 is TGTGCCACCAGCAGGACAGGCGATAATGAAAAACTGTTTTTT.

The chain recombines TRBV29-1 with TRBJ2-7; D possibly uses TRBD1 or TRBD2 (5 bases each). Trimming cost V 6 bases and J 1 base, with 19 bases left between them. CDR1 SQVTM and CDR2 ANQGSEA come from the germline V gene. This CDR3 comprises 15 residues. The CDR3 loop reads CSVVVMGVGSYEQYF. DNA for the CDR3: TGCAGCGTCGTCGTTATGGGGGTAGGGTCCTACGAGCAGTACTTC.